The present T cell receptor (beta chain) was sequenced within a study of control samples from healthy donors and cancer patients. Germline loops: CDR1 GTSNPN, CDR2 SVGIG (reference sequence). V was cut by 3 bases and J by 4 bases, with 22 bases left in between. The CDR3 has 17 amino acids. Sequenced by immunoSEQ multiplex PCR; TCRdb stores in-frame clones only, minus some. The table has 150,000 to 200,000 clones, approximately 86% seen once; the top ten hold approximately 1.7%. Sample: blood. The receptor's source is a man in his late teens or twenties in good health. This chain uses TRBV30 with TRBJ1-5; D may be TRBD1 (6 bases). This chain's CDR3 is CAWRLGDTEFRNQPQHF. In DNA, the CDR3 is TGTGCCTGGAGACTGGGGGACACGGAATTTCGAAATCAGCCCCAGCATTTT.